These 26 T cell receptor beta chains came from one sample sequenced in a study of CD8+ T cells in alopecia areata. Extracted RNA was reverse transcribed, and the resulting cDNA served as sequencing template. Data came from immunoSEQ multiplex PCR; TCRdb stores just in-frame clones and leaves some out. The sample yields 80,000 to 100,000 clones, about 44% seen once. Treatment meaning: oral pan-JAK inhibitor, 5-10 mg twice daily. The specimen was CD8+ T cells sorted from blood, collected at week 24, from a patient treated with tofacitinib. The receptor source for this set is a human donor with alopecia areata.

This chain uses TRBV9 with TRBJ1-5, with D perhaps matching TRBD1 (6 bases). CDR3 size: 14 residues. CDR1 SGDLS and CDR2 YYNGEE come from the germline V gene. The V and J ends lost 4 bases and 4 bases respectively, with 12 bases between them. Here the CDR3 reads CASSLGQLNQPQHF. The CDR3 DNA reads TGTGCCAGCAGCCTCGGACAGCTTAATCAGCCCCAGCATTTT. The whole variable domain, filled in from reference TRBV9 and TRBJ1-5, reads DSGVTQTPKHLITATGQRVTLRCSPRSGDLSVYWYQQSLDQGLQFLIQYYNGEERAKGNILERFSAQQFPDLHSELNLSSLELGDSALYFCASSLGQLNQPQHFGDGTRLSIL.

The V and J genes are TRBV29-1 and TRBJ2-2; TRBD1 might be the D (5 bases). The V gene lost 5 bases and the J gene lost 4 bases, with 11 bases spanning the gap. The CDR3 runs to 13 residues. Germline V gene sequence: CDR1 SQVTM, CDR2 ANQGSEA. The chain's CDR3 is CSVMARGTGELFF. Here the CDR3 DNA reads TGCAGCGTTATGGCTAGGGGCACCGGGGAGCTGTTTTTT.

Only one count was recorded for this clone. V is TRBV30 and J is TRBJ2-2; D ambiguous. This CDR3 spans 12 amino acids. Germline V gives CDR1 GTSNPN, CDR2 SVGIG (reference sequence). The V end lost 2 bases, the J end lost 10 bases, and 11 bases lay between the germline ends. The CDR3 region is CAWSTPVVELFF. The CDR3 bases are TGTGCCTGGAGTACACCGGTCGTGGAGCTGTTTTTT.

The J gene is TRBJ2-7, the V gene TRBV29-1; weak D call: TRBD1 (5 bases). Trimming stripped 2 bases from V and 4 bases from J, with 15 bases between. This CDR3 region has 14 residues. Germline CDR1 reads SQVTM; CDR2 reads ANQGSEA. This CDR3 reads CSVELTGPSYEQYF. DNA of the CDR3: TGCAGCGTTGAACTCACAGGTCCTTCGTACGAGCAGTACTTC.

This clone came up a few times. The chain combines TRBV27 with TRBJ2-7; possibly TRBD2 for D (5 bases). The CDR3 length is 11 residues. Germline V gives CDR1 MNHEY, CDR2 SMNVEV (reference sequence). Trimming stripped 3 bases from V and 7 bases from J, with 7 bases between. The CDR3 here is CASSFGREQYF. DNA for the CDR3: TGTGCCAGCAGTTTTGGGAGAGAGCAGTACTTC.

There are a few counts of this clone. V gene TRBV4-2 combines with J gene TRBJ2-7; TRBD2 matches 7 bases. J gave up 2 bases and V 1 base, and 8 bases lay outside the gene matches. Germline-derived CDR1 and CDR2 are LGHNA and YNFKEQ. The CDR3 contains 16 residues. The CDR3 spells CASSQAGSGAPYEQYF. CDR3 coding DNA: TGTGCCAGCAGCCAAGCTGGAAGCGGGGCTCCCTACGAGCAGTACTTC.

Concerning this clone: Other DNA sequences in the sample encode the same CDR3. The rearrangement uses TRBV29-1 and TRBJ2-7; D is undetermined. The CDR3 sequence is 11 residues long. Germline CDR1 is SQVTM and CDR2 is ANQGSEA. V lost 4 bases and J 1 base, leaving 5 bases between the germline ends. CDR3: CSVGGSYEQYF. CDR3 bases: TGCAGCGTTGGGGGTTCCTACGAGCAGTACTTC.

The CDR3 is CASSLVKGRRHNQPQHF. The CDR3 nucleotides are TGTGCCAGCAGCTTAGTGAAGGGTCGCAGGCACAATCAGCCCCAGCATTTT. The J gene is TRBJ1-5, the V gene TRBV7-9; D gene uncertain. Germline CDR1 is SEHNR and CDR2 is FQNEAQ (reference sequence). V was cut by 1 base and J by 3 bases, with 16 bases left in between. There are 17 residues in the CDR3.

The chain employs TRBV9 and TRBJ2-7, with unresolved D. CDR3 length: 14 amino acids. Germline loops: CDR1 SGDLS, CDR2 YYNGEE. V dropped 4 bases and J dropped 3 bases, with 14 bases sitting between them. CDR3: CASSPKGEGYEQYF. The DNA of the CDR3 is TGTGCCAGCAGCCCCAAGGGTGAAGGCTACGAGCAGTACTTC.

This clone has only a few counts. The chain couples TRBV2 to TRBJ2-7; perhaps D is TRBD1 or TRBD2 (6 bases each). The CDR3 is made up of 12 amino acids. The germline V gene has CDR1 SNHLY and CDR2 FYNNEI. Trimming took 8 bases from V and 5 from J, leaving 13 bases between them. This CDR3 is CASQRGANEQYF. CDR3 nucleotide sequence: TGTGCCAGCCAGAGGGGGGCTAACGAGCAGTACTTC. Drawing the rest from reference TRBV2 and TRBJ2-7, the complete variable domain is EPEVTQTPSHQVTQMGQEVILRCVPISNHLYFYWYRQILGQKVEFLVSFYNNEISEKSEIFDDQFSVERPDGSNFTLKIRSTKLEDSAMYFCASQRGANEQYFGPGTRLTVT.

Only one count was recorded for this clone. The rearrangement links TRBV13 to TRBJ2-5; 8 bases fit TRBD2. Per the germline V gene, CDR1 is PRHDT and CDR2 is FYEKMQ (reference sequence). This CDR3 spans 15 amino acids. Trimming took 4 bases from V and 4 from J; bases not matched to a gene: 8. This chain's CDR3 is CASSSGTRFTETQYF. The CDR3 DNA reads as TGTGCCAGCAGCTCCGGGACTAGGTTTACAGAGACCCAGTACTTC.

CDR3 loop: CASSSRDGYEQYF. In DNA form, the CDR3 reads TGTGCCAGCAGTTCCCGGGACGGCTACGAGCAGTACTTC. This sequence joins TRBV27 and TRBJ2-7, with D perhaps given as TRBD1 or TRBD2 (5 bases each). Germline V gene data show CDR1 as MNHEY and CDR2 as SMNVEV (reference sequence). The CDR3 consists of 13 residues. Trimming left V 4 bases short and J 3 bases short, with 10 bases between.

This clone was detected a few times. The chain recombines TRBV4-1 with TRBJ2-2; perhaps TRBD1 as D (5 bases). The CDR3 has 15 amino acids. Deletions cut 3 bases from V and 2 bases from J, with 10 bases between. Germline CDR1 MGHRA, CDR2 YSYEKL. The CDR3 DNA reads as TGCGCCAGCAGCCACCGACAGAGCAACACCGGGGAGCTGTTTTTT. As protein: CASSHRQSNTGELFF.

This clone came up a few times. This sequence joins TRBV5-1 and TRBJ1-1; a possible D gene is TRBD1 (6 bases). This CDR3 spans 14 amino acids. V was trimmed by 4 bases and J by 2 bases, leaving 12 bases between them. Per germline, CDR1 SGHRS and CDR2 YFSETQ. CDR3 residues: CASSDWTDNTEAFF. The DNA of the CDR3 is TGCGCCAGCAGCGATTGGACAGATAACACTGAAGCTTTCTTT.

The rearrangement joins TRBV19 to TRBJ2-5; a possible D gene is TRBD2 (7 bases). Between the trimmed V and J ends, which lost 4 bases and 4 bases, there was a span of 13 bases. The germline V gene encodes CDR1 LNHDA and CDR2 SQIVND (reference sequence). The CDR3 length is 14 residues. The CDR3 reads CASSSGRGGETQYF. The CDR3 bases are TGTGCCAGTAGTAGCGGGAGAGGGGGAGAGACCCAGTACTTC.

This chain uses TRBV29-1 with TRBJ2-7; 7 nucleotides align to TRBD2. Germline-derived CDR1 and CDR2 are SQVTM and ANQGSEA. The CDR3 spans 14 residues. V lost 0 bases, J lost 2 bases, and 4 bases stayed unmatched. Written as DNA, the CDR3 is TGCAGCGTTGAAGATAGAGCGGGGCCCTACGAGCAGTACTTC. Protein: CSVEDRAGPYEQYF.

V gene TRBV6-5 combines with J gene TRBJ2-2, with 7 positions matching TRBD2. Germline-derived CDR1 and CDR2 are MNHEY and SVGAGI. This CDR3 has 13 amino acids. The J segment lost 3 bases and the V segment lost 9 bases, leaving 4 bases of the junction unmatched. CDR3 in amino acids: CASYLADTGELFF. The CDR3 DNA reads TGTGCCAGTTACCTAGCGGACACCGGGGAGCTGTTTTTT.

The rearrangement links TRBV5-6 to TRBJ2-7, with 8 bases that match TRBD1. Germline CDR1 SGHDT, CDR2 YYEEEE. This CDR3 has 13 amino acids. J was trimmed by 7 bases and V by 2 bases; bases with no gene match: 5. The CDR3 DNA is TGTGCCAGCAGCTTTTTTCGGACAGGGGAGCAGTACTTC. Its protein is CASSFFRTGEQYF.

Only a few counts were recorded for this clone. The V call is TRBV5-1, the J call TRBJ2-1; 7 bases are a match to TRBD2. Germline CDR1 and CDR2: SGHRS and YFSETQ. J was trimmed by 2 bases and V by 4 bases; bases with no gene match: 6. The CDR3 spans 15 residues. In DNA form, the CDR3 reads TGCGCCAGCAGCCGGGCGGGGGAGGCCTACAATGAGCAGTTCTTC. It codes for CASSRAGEAYNEQFF.

CDR3 residues: CASSWGASGSSDTQYF. As DNA, the CDR3 is TGTGCCAGCAGCTGGGGTGCTAGCGGGAGTTCAGATACGCAGTATTTT. This chain uses TRBV7-2 with TRBJ2-3; 10 nucleotides line up with TRBD2. Germline CDR1 reads SGHTA; CDR2 reads FQGNSA. This CDR3 region has 16 residues. V lost 4 bases and J lost 4; bases outside the gene matches: 8.

This clone showed up just a few times. The junction differs from germline at one of its ends, possibly a read error. The chain combines TRBV7-8 with TRBJ2-3; TRBD2 agrees at 8 bases. CDR3 size: 10 residues. The germline V gene encodes CDR1 SGHVS and CDR2 FQNEAQ. The CDR3 sequence: CASSAGGLSF. Written as DNA, the CDR3 is TGTGCCAGCAGCGCGGGGGGACTAAGCTTT. Full variable domain (rest looked up from reference TRBV7-8 and TRBJ2-3): GAGVSQSPRYKVAKRGQDVALRCDPISGHVSLFWYQQALGQGPEFLTYFQNEAQLDKSGLPSDRFFAERPEGSVSTLKIQRTQQEDSAVYLCASSAGGLSFGPGTRLTVL.

This clone was counted a few times. This chain uses TRBV6-6 with TRBJ1-2; D ambiguous. Germline CDR1 is MNHNY and CDR2 is SVGAGI (reference sequence). With 0 bases removed from V and 4 bases from J, the gap between germline ends came to 9 bases. The length of the CDR3 is 14 residues. CDR3 coding DNA: TGTGCCAGCAGTTACTCGTCTGGTTCCTATGGCTACACCTTC. Protein: CASSYSSGSYGYTF.

The V call is TRBV25-1, the J call TRBJ1-1; D ambiguous. V lost 4 bases and J 5 bases, leaving 14 bases between the germline ends. Germline V gene sequence: CDR1 MGHDK, CDR2 SYGVNS. The CDR3 consists of 14 residues. This CDR3 reads CASSGRGLVTEAFF. The CDR3 DNA sequence: TGTGCCAGCAGTGGACGCGGTCTAGTAACTGAAGCTTTCTTT.

V and J are TRBV27 and TRBJ2-5, with 12 bases fitting TRBD2. Germline V gives CDR1 MNHEY, CDR2 SMNVEV (reference sequence). V gave up 2 bases and J gave up 5 bases; unmatched junction bases: 9. The CDR3 runs to 17 residues. CDR3 nucleotides: TGTGCCAGCAGTTTAAAGGGGACTAGCGGGTTTCCGGAGACCCAGTACTTC. It codes for CASSLKGTSGFPETQYF.

The chain recombines TRBV5-1 with TRBJ1-1, with D hard to call. V was shortened by 1 base and J by 1 base, with 8 bases between the two germline ends. The CDR3 runs to 14 residues. The V gene's germline CDR1 is SGHRS and CDR2 YFSETQ. The CDR3 DNA is TGCGCCAGCAGCTTGCAGTGGGGGAACACTGAAGCTTTCTTT. Its translation: CASSLQWGNTEAFF. Based on the CDR3 plus reference TRBV5-1 and TRBJ1-1, the full variable domain is KAGVTQTPRYLIKTRGQQVTLSCSPISGHRSVSWYQQTPGQGLQFLFEYFSETQRNKGNFPGRFSGRQFSNSRSEMNVSTLELGDSALYLCASSLQWGNTEAFFGQGTRLTVV.

This chain joins TRBV6-1 and TRBJ2-1, with TRBD2 matching 7 bases. Germline CDR1 and CDR2: MNHNS and SASEGT. The CDR3 has 13 amino acids. V gave up 7 bases and J gave up 4 bases; unmatched junction bases: 4. The chain's CDR3 is CASTGEGYNEQFF. DNA for the CDR3: TGTGCCAGCACCGGGGAGGGATACAATGAGCAGTTCTTC.